The 19 T cell receptor beta chains below all came from one sample that was sequenced in a study of blood T cells in healthy people across ages. Using a J-beta primer mix together with a sample-barcoded 5' primer, a second PCR was run for roughly 6 to 11 cycles. TCRdb independently ran MiXCR on the 5' RACE reads; one entry per CDR3 protein. The table records approximately 880,000 distinct CDR3 sequences, 48% of them present only once. Material: blood. These receptors were obtained from a man aged 25 to 45 in good health.

This clonotype has a handful of counts. The V call is TRBV6-5, the J call TRBJ1-4; D not certain. The CDR3 loop spans 14 amino acids. Trimming stripped 4 bases from V and 7 bases from J, with 13 bases between. Germline assignment: CDR1 MNHEY and CDR2 SVGAGI. The CDR3 reads CASSFRASPEKLFF. CDR3 in DNA: TGTGCCAGCAGTTTCCGGGCCTCCCCTGAAAAACTGTTTTTT.

The chain links TRBV6-6 to TRBJ2-1; TRBD2 aligns across 9 bases. This CDR3 region has 16 residues. In germline, CDR1 is MNHNY, CDR2 SVGAGI (reference sequence). The V segment lost 2 bases and the J segment 6 bases; nucleotides outside the gene matches: 8. In DNA form, the CDR3 reads TGTGCCAGCAGTTACGGGGGCGGGGGGGCCGGCAATGAGCAGTTCTTC. Encoded protein: CASSYGGGGAGNEQFF.

The CDR3 region has the DNA TGTGCCAGCAGCTATAGCGGGGGGTCTAACACTGAAGCTTTCTTT. Translation: CASSYSGGSNTEAFF. V usage is TRBV9 and J usage is TRBJ1-1; D may be TRBD1 (5 bases). CDR1 is SGDLS, CDR2 YYNGEE, per germline. This CDR3 has 15 residues. V shed 4 bases and J shed 2 bases, with 15 bases lying between them.

V gene TRBV7-9 combines with J gene TRBJ1-2, with 9 bases that match TRBD1. V shed 5 bases, J shed 4 bases, and the junction held 14 bases outside the gene matches. Germline lookup yields CDR1 SEHNR and CDR2 FQNEAQ (reference sequence). This CDR3 region has 17 residues. For the CDR3, the DNA is TGTGCCAGCAGCCCCCGGGACAGGGCTAATCCCTCCTATGGCTACACCTTC. Its translation: CASSPRDRANPSYGYTF. Looking up the rest from reference TRBV7-9 and TRBJ1-2 gives the full variable domain: DTGVSQNPRHKITKRGQNVTFRCDPISEHNRLYWYRQTLGQGPEFLTYFQNEAQLEKSRLLSDRFSAERPKGSFSTLEIQRTEQGDSAMYLCASSPRDRANPSYGYTFGSGTRLTVV.

This clonotype was recorded a few times. The gene calls are TRBV4-3 and TRBJ2-7; 9 positions agree with TRBD2. Trimming at V came to 4 bases and at J to 7 bases, leaving 17 bases not matched to a gene. The length of the CDR3 is 17 residues. From germline, CDR1 is LGHNA and CDR2 YSLEER. CDR3 loop: CASSRERGDFADNEQYF. CDR3 nucleotide sequence: TGCGCCAGCAGCCGAGAGCGGGGGGACTTCGCCGACAATGAGCAGTACTTC.

The rearrangement links TRBV6-1 to TRBJ2-2; unclear D gene. This CDR3 contains 14 residues. Germline V gives CDR1 MNHNS, CDR2 SASEGT. The V gene lost 0 bases and the J gene lost 7 bases, with 9 bases spanning the gap. Written as DNA, the CDR3 is TGTGCCAGCAGTGAAGCGGTGGGGATCGGGGAGCTGTTTTTT. Translation: CASSEAVGIGELFF.

The chain combines TRBV6-5 with TRBJ2-1; 7 bases are a match to TRBD2. Per germline, CDR1 MNHEY and CDR2 SVGAGI. Trimming removed 7 bases from V and 8 bases from J; junction bases left unmatched: 8. The CDR3 has 13 amino acids. The chain's CDR3 is CASTPGRNHEQFF. In nucleotides, the CDR3 is TGTGCCAGCACACCCGGGAGGAACCATGAGCAGTTCTTC.

The rearrangement uses TRBV7-3 and TRBJ2-5; TRBD1 agrees at 7 bases. Trimming at V came to 4 bases and at J to 3 bases, leaving 5 bases not matched to a gene. Germline V lookup: CDR1 SGHTA, CDR2 FQGTGA. The CDR3 loop spans 14 amino acids. CDR3 nucleotide sequence: TGTGCCAGCAGCTCATCCGGGACAGAAGAGACCCAGTACTTC. Translation: CASSSSGTEETQYF. Combining the CDR3 with reference TRBV7-3 and TRBJ2-5 gives the whole variable domain GAGVSQTPSNKVTEKGKYVELRCDPISGHTALYWYRQSLGQGPEFLIYFQGTGAADDSGLPNDRFFAVRPEGSVSTLKIQRTERGDSAVYLCASSSSGTEETQYFGPGTRLLVL.

The chain recombines TRBV4-1 with TRBJ2-3; 7 bases agree with TRBD2. Trimming removed 3 bases from V and 2 bases from J; junction bases left unmatched: 8. Germline assignment: CDR1 MGHRA and CDR2 YSYEKL. The CDR3 is made up of 16 amino acids. The CDR3 DNA follows: TGCGCCAGCAGCCAGGAGCCCGGGGGGTTCACAGATACGCAGTATTTT. Translating it yields CASSQEPGGFTDTQYF.

The chain joins TRBV6-1 to TRBJ2-7; 10 nucleotides align to TRBD2. CDR3 size: 16 residues. Trimming took 3 bases from V and 3 from J; bases not matched to a gene: 8. Germline CDR1 is MNHNS and CDR2 is SASEGT. The CDR3 loop is CASSESPSGGLYEQYF. The CDR3 nucleotides are TGTGCCAGCAGTGAGTCCCCTAGCGGGGGCCTCTACGAGCAGTACTTC.

This clonotype was seen repeatedly, ten times or more. The rearrangement joins TRBV20-1 to TRBJ2-7, with a weak D call TRBD2 (5 bases). Between the trimmed V and J ends, which lost 5 bases and 5 bases, there was a span of 19 bases. The CDR3 spans 14 residues. The germline CDR1 and CDR2 sequences are DFQATT and SNEGSKA (reference sequence). CDR3 loop: CSAPKEGKLDEQYF. The CDR3 nucleotides read TGCAGTGCTCCCAAAGAGGGAAAATTAGACGAGCAGTACTTC.

The chain has TRBV4-1 and TRBJ2-2; tentative D call: TRBD1 (6 bases). The ends were cut back, 4 bases at V and 7 bases at J, with 16 bases in the middle. The CDR3 is 15 residues long. The germline V gene has CDR1 MGHRA and CDR2 YSYEKL. CDR3 region: CASSPREQGHGELFF. CDR3 DNA: TGCGCCAGCAGCCCACGGGAACAGGGCCACGGGGAGCTGTTTTTT.

This clonotype was seen more than once but under ten times. The J gene is TRBJ2-7, the V gene TRBV5-1, with TRBD1 identical over 8 bases. V trimming: 0 bases; J trimming: 6 bases; junction bases outside the gene matches: 2. In germline, CDR1 is SGHRS, CDR2 YFSETQ. The length of the CDR3 is 13 residues. CDR3 amino acids: CASSLDRGSEQYF. CDR3 sequence (DNA): TGCGCCAGCAGCTTGGACAGGGGGTCCGAGCAGTACTTC.

Concerning this clonotype: A much larger clone sits a single nucleotide away, making a read error possible. The chain carries TRBV6-2 or TRBV6-3 and TRBJ2-7; possibly TRBD1 for D (5 bases). The germline CDR1 and CDR2 sequences are MNHEY and SVGEGT. There are 13 residues in the CDR3. As DNA, the CDR3 is TGTGCCAGCAGTCCGACAGAGTCCTGCGAGCAGTACTTC. It is translated as CASSPTESCEQYF.

The V and J genes are TRBV5-1 and TRBJ2-7, with TRBD1 as a possible D gene (7 bases). The CDR3 totals 15 residues. Germline CDR1 is SGHRS and CDR2 is YFSETQ. V was shortened by 4 bases and J by 7 bases, with 21 bases between the two germline ends. In DNA form, the CDR3 reads TGCGCCAGCAGCCGACAGGGAGGTTCGTACGGTGAGCAGTACTTC. Translating it yields CASSRQGGSYGEQYF.

The chain carries TRBV4-1 and TRBJ1-2; D is perhaps TRBD1 (6 bases). Germline values: CDR1 MGHRA, CDR2 YSYEKL. The CDR3 contains 14 residues. V lost 5 bases to trimming and J lost 2 bases, with 12 bases between them. CDR3 coding DNA: TGCGCCAGCAGCACTATAGGACAGAACTATGGCTACACCTTC. Protein: CASSTIGQNYGYTF.

The chain uses TRBV10-3 and TRBJ1-1; a possible D gene is TRBD1 (5 bases). The CDR3 has 13 residues. Trimming left V 5 bases short and J 0 bases short, with 7 bases between. Germline lookup yields CDR1 ENHRY and CDR2 SYGVKD. The CDR3: CAISPGLNTEAFF. As DNA, the CDR3 is TGTGCCATCAGTCCAGGGCTGAACACTGAAGCTTTCTTT.

The V gene is TRBV27, the J gene TRBJ1-1; a weak D match, TRBD1 (5 bases). This CDR3 is 14 amino acids long. Trimming removed 6 bases at V and 4 bases at J, with 15 bases between. Per the germline V gene, CDR1 is MNHEY and CDR2 is SMNVEV (reference sequence). The CDR3 region is CASSPGGWPTEAFF. CDR3 bases: TGTGCCAGCAGCCCCGGGGGATGGCCCACTGAAGCTTTCTTT.

This clonotype appeared a few times. The chain recombines TRBV2 with TRBJ1-6; perhaps TRBD1 as D (5 bases). The germline CDR1 and CDR2 sequences are SNHLY and FYNNEI. V was cut by 7 bases and J by 6 bases, with 10 bases left in between. The CDR3 totals 13 residues. CDR3 coding DNA: TGTGCCAGCATTGCAGGGTTTAATTCACCCCTCCACTTT. Protein product: CASIAGFNSPLHF.